The 25 T cell receptor beta chains presented below share a single source sample, sequenced in a study of Ad26.COV2.S vaccination and SARS-CoV-2 variants. Treatment: around 19 received Ad26.COV2.S at low or high dose, single or two shots; 5 received placebo; per-sample allocation not given. Day 63 after the first vaccine or placebo injection was the time point for sampling. This table comes from immunoSEQ multiplex PCR, and its TCRdb copy is limited to in-frame clones, with some not included. The sample holds under 500,000 clones, approximately 90% seen once. This sample comprised peripheral blood, obtained in a trial of Ad26.COV2.S vaccine versus placebo. The receptors here all came from a person aged 18-60 years who received the Ad26.COV2.S COVID-19 vaccine or a placebo.

The chain links TRBV5-6 to TRBJ2-7; 13 positions match TRBD2. V shed 4 bases and J 3 bases; nucleotides not matched to a gene: 7. The CDR3 contains 16 residues. The germline gives CDR1 SGHDT, CDR2 YYEEEE. The CDR3 is CASSRLAGGTIYEQYF. The CDR3 DNA follows: TGTGCCAGCAGCCGACTAGCGGGGGGTACCATCTACGAGCAGTACTTC.

The J gene is TRBJ1-2, the V gene TRBV6-5; TRBD1 matches at 9 bases. The junction had 10 bases not matched to a gene; V was cut back by 2 bases and J by 6 bases. The germline gives CDR1 MNHEY, CDR2 SVGAGI. This CDR3 region has 16 residues. The CDR3 coding sequence is TGTGCCAGCAGTTACGCCCACAGGGGGCAAGGAAATGGCTACACCTTC. It specifies CASSYAHRGQGNGYTF.

The chain recombines TRBV10-3 with TRBJ1-1; the D gene is possibly TRBD1 (5 bases). Trimming took 5 bases from V and 1 from J, leaving 17 bases between them. Germline CDR1 ENHRY, CDR2 SYGVKD. CDR3 size: 16 residues. The CDR3 nucleotides are TGTGCCATCAGTCCGGGGTTGGAGGGGTGGAACACTGAAGCTTTCTTT. It encodes CAISPGLEGWNTEAFF.

This chain connects TRBV5-6 to TRBJ2-7, with D uncertain. The CDR3 is 13 amino acids. V was trimmed by 2 bases and J by 1 base, leaving 7 bases between them. In germline, CDR1 is SGHDT, CDR2 YYEEEE. In DNA form, the CDR3 reads TGTGCCAGCAGCTTTCCGAGTTCCTACGAGCAGTACTTC. Its translation: CASSFPSSYEQYF.

This clone was seen ten or more times. This chain links TRBV19 with TRBJ1-1; D is unresolved. Trimming pared 6 bases from V and 4 bases from J, leaving 9 bases between. The CDR3 totals 12 residues. Germline loops: CDR1 LNHDA, CDR2 SQIVND (reference sequence). In DNA, the CDR3 is TGTGCCAGTAGCCCCTCAGGCACTGAAGCTTTCTTT. Protein: CASSPSGTEAFF.

This chain connects TRBV7-2 to TRBJ2-7, with D unclear. This CDR3 is 15 amino acids long. V lost 5 bases and J 6 bases, leaving 20 bases between the germline ends. Germline V gene data show CDR1 as SGHTA and CDR2 as FQGNSA. Here the CDR3 reads CASSLGSQVISEQYF. In nucleotides, the CDR3 is TGTGCCAGCAGCCTGGGGTCCCAGGTTATTAGCGAGCAGTACTTC.

The chain combines TRBV19 with TRBJ2-1; TRBD2 might be the D (5 bases). The germline gives CDR1 LNHDA, CDR2 SQIVND (reference sequence). The CDR3 covers 15 residues. The V end lost 5 bases, the J end lost 3 bases, and 14 bases lay between the germline ends. CDR3: CASSLREFSYNEQFF. CDR3 DNA sequence: TGTGCCAGTAGTTTAAGGGAGTTTAGCTACAATGAGCAGTTCTTC. The complete variable domain, with remaining parts taken from reference TRBV19 and TRBJ2-1, reads DGGITQSPKYLFRKEGQNVTLSCEQNLNHDAMYWYRQDPGQGLRLIYYSQIVNDFQKGDIAEGYSVSREKKESFPLTVTSAQKNPTAFYLCASSLREFSYNEQFFGPGTRLTVL.

CDR3 sequence (DNA): TGTGCCATCAGCGAAAGGCCCGGGACCCCTATTTACAATGAGCAGTTCTTC. This translates into CAISERPGTPIYNEQFF. The chain carries TRBV10-3 and TRBJ2-1; D may be TRBD1 or TRBD2 (5 bases each). The germline CDR1 and CDR2 sequences are ENHRY and SYGVKD. With 6 bases removed from V and 4 bases from J, the gap between germline ends came to 22 bases. The CDR3 runs to 17 residues.

The CDR3 protein is CASSATGTSGGSTGELFF. In DNA, the CDR3 is TGTGCCAGCAGCGCTACCGGGACTAGCGGGGGCTCCACCGGGGAGCTGTTTTTT. The V and J genes are TRBV11-3 and TRBJ2-2, with 14 positions matching TRBD2. V lost 5 bases and J lost 4; bases outside the gene matches: 9. Germline loops: CDR1 SGHNT, CDR2 YENEEA. The CDR3 runs to 18 residues.

The genes are TRBV6-2 or TRBV6-3 and TRBJ2-7; unclear D gene. CDR3 length equals 12 residues. Trimming removed 2 bases at V and 4 bases at J, with 6 bases between. CDR1 MNHEY and CDR2 SVGEGT come from the germline V gene. The CDR3 DNA is TGTGCCAGCAGTTACAGGGTGTACGAGCAGTACTTC. It yields the protein CASSYRVYEQYF.

Turning to this clone: An end of the junction does not agree with germline; a read error may underlie this. J is TRBJ1-2 and V is TRBV5-1, with a weak D call TRBD1 (5 bases). This CDR3 spans 15 amino acids. Germline CDR1 and CDR2: SGHRS and YFSETQ. CDR3 sequence: CANSLGGAPNYGYTF. The DNA of the CDR3 is TGCGCCAACAGCTTGGGGGGAGCCCCTAACTATGGCTACACCTTC.

This chain connects TRBV6-6 to TRBJ1-5; the D gene is possibly TRBD1 (6 bases). There are 14 residues in the CDR3. Germline assignment: CDR1 MNHNY and CDR2 SVGAGI (reference sequence). Trimming left V 6 bases short and J 3 bases short, with 12 bases between. CDR3 nucleotide sequence: TGTGCCAGCAGCTCCACAGGGATCAATCAGCCCCAGCATTTT. It is translated as CASSSTGINQPQHF.

The genes are TRBV29-1 and TRBJ1-2, with D uncertain. Trimming took off 3 bases at V and 6 bases at J, with 11 bases between the two ends. The CDR3 loop spans 12 amino acids. Germline CDR1 SQVTM, CDR2 ANQGSEA. The CDR3 region has the DNA TGCAGCGTTGAGATGAGGCTTGATGGCTACACCTTC. It encodes CSVEMRLDGYTF.

The chain combines TRBV21-1 with TRBJ2-5; the tabulated D call, TRBD2, remains unverified against the DNA. TRBV21-1 is assigned pseudogene status. The CDR3 runs 18 residues. The CDR3 spells CASSKGGTSGGTQETQYF. In nucleotides, the CDR3 is TGTGCCAGCAGCAAAGGCGGGACTAGCGGGGGTACTCAAGAGACCCAGTACTTC.

The chain joins TRBV9 to TRBJ2-3; 7 nucleotides agree with TRBD1. Trimming removed 0 bases from V and 6 bases from J; junction bases left unmatched: 7. The CDR3 is 15 amino acids. CDR1 is SGDLS and CDR2 is YYNGEE in the germline V gene. The CDR3 DNA reads TGTGCCAGCAGCGTAGCCCCACAAGGGGGCGATACGCAGTATTTT. As protein: CASSVAPQGGDTQYF.

The genes are TRBV2 and TRBJ1-2, with D hard to call. This CDR3 region has 13 residues. Germline loops: CDR1 SNHLY, CDR2 FYNNEI. Deletions cut 6 bases from V and 0 bases from J, with 8 bases between. CDR3 sequence: CASRGGPNYGYTF. CDR3 in DNA: TGTGCCAGCAGGGGAGGGCCTAACTATGGCTACACCTTC. The whole variable domain, remainder taken from reference TRBV2 and TRBJ1-2, is EPEVTQTPSHQVTQMGQEVILRCVPISNHLYFYWYRQILGQKVEFLVSFYNNEISEKSEIFDDQFSVERPDGSNFTLKIRSTKLEDSAMYFCASRGGPNYGYTFGSGTRLTVV.

There are a few counts of this clone. For the CDR3, the DNA is TGTGCCAGCAGCTTGGGTGGACAGGGGCCCACCGGGGAGCTGTTTTTT. Translating it yields CASSLGGQGPTGELFF. V gene TRBV5-4 combines with J gene TRBJ2-2; 9 positions match TRBD1. Per the germline V gene, CDR1 is SGHNT and CDR2 is YYREEE (reference sequence). Trimming removed 0 bases from V and 4 bases from J; junction bases left unmatched: 4. The CDR3 covers 16 residues.

The rearrangement uses TRBV6-1 and TRBJ1-2, with D unclear. Deletions cut 3 bases from V and 2 bases from J, with 4 bases between. Germline CDR1 and CDR2: MNHNS and SASEGT. The CDR3 has 12 amino acids. The CDR3 sequence is CASSDQNYGYTF. CDR3 DNA: TGTGCCAGCAGTGACCAGAACTATGGCTACACCTTC.

The genes are TRBV7-2 and TRBJ2-5; D is unresolved. From germline, CDR1 is SGHTA and CDR2 FQGNSA. V lost 1 base and J lost 4, with 10 bases in between. The CDR3 has 14 amino acids. Written as DNA, the CDR3 is TGTGCCAGCAGCTTAGGGACGCCCCCAGAGACCCAGTACTTC. Protein sequence: CASSLGTPPETQYF.

V usage is TRBV19 and J usage is TRBJ2-3; D perhaps matches TRBD2 (5 bases). CDR3 length equals 16 residues. The ends were cut back, 3 bases at V and 4 bases at J, with 17 bases in the middle. CDR1 is LNHDA, CDR2 SQIVND, per germline (reference sequence). The CDR3 protein is CASSMMGREKSDTQYF. In DNA, the CDR3 is TGTGCCAGTAGTATGATGGGGAGAGAGAAATCAGATACGCAGTATTTT.

V and J are TRBV19 and TRBJ1-1; D ambiguous. Trimming took 6 bases from V and 1 from J, leaving 6 bases between them. The CDR3 spans 12 residues. Germline V gene data show CDR1 as LNHDA and CDR2 as SQIVND (reference sequence). The CDR3 DNA is TGTGCCAGTAGGGCATCGAACACTGAAGCTTTCTTT. Translating it yields CASRASNTEAFF.

J is TRBJ1-2 and V is TRBV13; 8 positions agree with TRBD1. Germline values: CDR1 PRHDT, CDR2 FYEKMQ (reference sequence). Trimming took 5 bases from V and 9 from J; bases not matched to a gene: 8. The CDR3 is made up of 13 amino acids. CDR3: CASSLDRGMSYTF. CDR3 bases: TGTGCCAGCAGCCTAGACAGGGGAATGAGCTACACCTTC.

The chain joins TRBV6-2 or TRBV6-3 to TRBJ2-2; TRBD2 might be the D (6 bases). Per the germline V gene, CDR1 is MNHEY and CDR2 is SVGEGT. CDR3 size: 17 residues. V was clipped by 6 bases and J by 13 bases, with 30 bases between them. The CDR3 bases are TGTGCCAGCAGCTCCCTCGTTAGCGGCGCCCTTCTGCGGGTGCTGTTTTTT. Residues: CASSSLVSGALLRVLFF.

The V and J genes are TRBV7-9 and TRBJ1-6; D may be TRBD1 (5 bases). V lost 5 bases and J 5 bases, leaving 16 bases between the germline ends. Germline values: CDR1 SEHNR, CDR2 FQNEAQ (reference sequence). The CDR3 extends over 16 amino acids. The CDR3 nucleotides are TGTGCCAGCAGCGAGCCGGGGGGAAGGAATAATTCACCCCTCCACTTT. It yields the protein CASSEPGGRNNSPLHF.

The V gene is TRBV29-1, the J gene TRBJ2-7; TRBD2 matches at 15 bases. With 4 bases clipped from V and 7 bases from J, the junction kept 5 bases outside the gene matches. CDR1 and CDR2 (germline): SQVTM, ANQGSEA. CDR3 length: 14 residues. In DNA form, the CDR3 reads TGCAGCGTTGTTAGGACTAGCGGGGGGGAGGAGCAGTACTTC. Translated, it gives CSVVRTSGGEEQYF.